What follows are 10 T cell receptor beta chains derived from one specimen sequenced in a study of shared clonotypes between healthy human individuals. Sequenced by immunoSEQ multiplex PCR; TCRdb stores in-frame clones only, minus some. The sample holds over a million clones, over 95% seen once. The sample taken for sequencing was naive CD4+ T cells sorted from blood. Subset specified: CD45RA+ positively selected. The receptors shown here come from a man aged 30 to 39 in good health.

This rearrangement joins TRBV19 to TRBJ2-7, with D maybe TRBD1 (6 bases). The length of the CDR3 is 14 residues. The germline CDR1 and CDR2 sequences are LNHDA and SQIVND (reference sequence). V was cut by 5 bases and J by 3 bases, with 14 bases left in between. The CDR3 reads CASSVQGWGYEQYF. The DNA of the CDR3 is TGTGCCAGTAGTGTACAGGGTTGGGGCTACGAGCAGTACTTC. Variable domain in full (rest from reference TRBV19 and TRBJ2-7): DGGITQSPKYLFRKEGQNVTLSCEQNLNHDAMYWYRQDPGQGLRLIYYSQIVNDFQKGDIAEGYSVSREKKESFPLTVTSAQKNPTAFYLCASSVQGWGYEQYFGPGTRLTVT.

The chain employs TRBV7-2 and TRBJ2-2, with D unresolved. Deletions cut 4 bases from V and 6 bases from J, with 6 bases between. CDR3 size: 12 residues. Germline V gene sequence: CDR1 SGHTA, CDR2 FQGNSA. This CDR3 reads CASSSKPGELFF. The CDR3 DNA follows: TGTGCCAGCAGCTCGAAGCCCGGGGAGCTGTTTTTT.

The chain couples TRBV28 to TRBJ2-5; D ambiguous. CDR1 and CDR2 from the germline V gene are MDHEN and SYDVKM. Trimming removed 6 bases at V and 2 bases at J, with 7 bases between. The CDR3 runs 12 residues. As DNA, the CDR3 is TGTGCCAGCAGCTGGCAGCAAGAGACCCAGTACTTC. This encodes CASSWQQETQYF.

DNA of the CDR3: TGTGCCATCAGTGCCCTCCAGGGGGTCCTAACCGGGGAGCTGTTTTTT. Translating gives CAISALQGVLTGELFF. The genes are TRBV10-3 and TRBJ2-2, with TRBD1 matching over 7 bases. This CDR3 is 16 amino acids long. Germline V gene sequence: CDR1 ENHRY, CDR2 SYGVKD. The junction had 10 bases not matched to a gene; V was cut back by 4 bases and J by 5 bases.

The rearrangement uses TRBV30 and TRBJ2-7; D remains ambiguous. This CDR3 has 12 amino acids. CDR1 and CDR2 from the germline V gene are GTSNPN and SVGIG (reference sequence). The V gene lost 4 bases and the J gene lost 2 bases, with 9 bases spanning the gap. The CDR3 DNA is TGTGCCTGGACCACCGGCACCTACGAGCAGTACTTC. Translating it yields CAWTTGTYEQYF. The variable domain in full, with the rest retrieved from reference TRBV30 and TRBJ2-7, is SQTIHQWPATLVQPVGSPLSLECTVEGTSNPNLYWYRQAAGRGLQLLFYSVGIGQISSEVPQNLSASRPQDRQFILSSKKLLLSDSGFYLCAWTTGTYEQYFGPGTRLTVT.

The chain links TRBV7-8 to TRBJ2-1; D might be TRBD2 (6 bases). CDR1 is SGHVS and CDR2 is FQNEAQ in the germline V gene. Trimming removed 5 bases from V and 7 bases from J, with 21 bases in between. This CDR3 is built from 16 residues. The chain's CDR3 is CASSRATGLGTNEQFF. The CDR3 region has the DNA TGTGCCAGCAGCCGAGCAACGGGACTCGGGACTAATGAGCAGTTCTTC.

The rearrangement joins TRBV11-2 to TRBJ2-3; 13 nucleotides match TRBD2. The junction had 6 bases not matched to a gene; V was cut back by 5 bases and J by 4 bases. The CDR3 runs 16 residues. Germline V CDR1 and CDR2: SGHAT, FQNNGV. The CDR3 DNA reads TGTGCCAGCAGCCCGCCGGGACTAGCGGGACCAGATACGCAGTATTTT. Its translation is CASSPPGLAGPDTQYF.

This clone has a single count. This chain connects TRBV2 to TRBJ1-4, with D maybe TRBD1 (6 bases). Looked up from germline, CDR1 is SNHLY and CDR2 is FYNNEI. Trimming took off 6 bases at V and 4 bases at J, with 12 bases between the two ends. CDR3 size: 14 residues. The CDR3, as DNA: TGTGCCAGCAGAAAAGACAGGTTTAATGAAAAACTGTTTTTT. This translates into CASRKDRFNEKLFF.

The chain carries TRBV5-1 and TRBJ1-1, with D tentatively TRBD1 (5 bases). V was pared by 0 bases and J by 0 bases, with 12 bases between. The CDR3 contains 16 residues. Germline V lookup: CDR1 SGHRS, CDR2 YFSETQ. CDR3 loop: CASSLAVARVNTEAFF. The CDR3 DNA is TGCGCCAGCAGCTTGGCCGTTGCCAGGGTGAACACTGAAGCTTTCTTT.

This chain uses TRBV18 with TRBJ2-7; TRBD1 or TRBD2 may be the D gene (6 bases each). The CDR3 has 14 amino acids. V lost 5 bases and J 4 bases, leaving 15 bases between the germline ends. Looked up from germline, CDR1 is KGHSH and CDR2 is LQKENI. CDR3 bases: TGTGCCAGCTCAAGGGGGGCATATCGGTACGAGCAGTACTTC. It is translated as CASSRGAYRYEQYF.